The present TCR beta chain was sequenced within a study of blood T cell repertoires in COVID-19 (dated by TCRdb to 2020 to 2021). Broadly, across the study: The collaborator samples originated in the United States, Italy and Spain and spanned the acute and convalescent phases of COVID-19. The material from the prospective study consisted of cDNA or gDNA derived from T cells, B-cell-depleted T cells, or PBMCs. The dataset comprised deeply sampled blood TCRbeta repertoires from subjects exposed to, actively infected with, or recovered from COVID-19. The repertoires were released in a freely available public database meant as a resource for research on the immune response to SARS-CoV-2. Samples were obtained from the ongoing ImmuneRACE study (first 160 participants) and from some 1,200 subjects provided by 6 global collaborators. A de-identified subject ID, COVID-19 status, age in years and sex were almost always included in the sample metadata. HLA class I and class II types, where available, came from metadata supplied by the sample provider rather than from assay-based typing. General study outcomes and caveats: Clinical and demographic metadata were provided uncurated, with the amount varying by source and participant.

Whole blood was collected in K2EDTA tubes by collaborating institutions according to the institutions' own protocols. Collaborator samples were shipped for TCRbeta analysis as frozen whole blood, isolated PBMCs, or DNA extracted from either sample type. Its CDR3 holds 15 amino acids, cysteine through phenylalanine. This entry keeps only the CDR3 DNA: 45 bases, framed from base 1. CDR1 and CDR2 were assigned from the germline V gene (reference sequence) as SEHNR and FQNEAQ. The V end gives up 1 base and the J end 5 bases, leaving 7 bases in the junction not matched to a gene. As regards this clone: Its antigen remains unidentified. No much larger clone exists at a distance of one base, and base qualities are not known.

The immunoSEQ Assay, a bias-controlled multiplex PCR, was used to amplify TCRbeta CDR3 regions from genomic DNA. Per the authors' processing: Nucleated cell counts per sample were estimated from amplification of reference gene primers within the assay. To quantify the absolute abundance of each unique TCRbeta CDR3 rearrangement, sequence reads were collapsed and filtered. Productive Simpson clonality was computed per sample as the square root of Simpson's diversity index over productive rearrangements. What TCRdb holds here is the immuneACCESS table cut down to in-frame rearrangements. Part of the clones is not present; checked against another copy, under half of the missing clones reflect an unresolved V gene, and the others are unexplained. D and trimming come from the DNA, and the V and J calls and clone size come from that table. This sample has more than 200,000 clones in its table, and about 90% of those were observed once. The ten largest clonotypes hold 2.2% of the sample.

The clonotype comes from a woman aged 50 to 60 with acute or convalescent COVID-19. Sequenced sample: peripheral blood. The chain is assembled from TRBV7-9 and TRBJ1-1, and TRBD1 matches 7 of the central bases. The nucleotide sequence is given as TGTGCCAGCAGCTTAGGGGTAGGGGGCGAGACTGAAGCTTTCTTT. This sequence encodes CASSLGVGGETEAFF.